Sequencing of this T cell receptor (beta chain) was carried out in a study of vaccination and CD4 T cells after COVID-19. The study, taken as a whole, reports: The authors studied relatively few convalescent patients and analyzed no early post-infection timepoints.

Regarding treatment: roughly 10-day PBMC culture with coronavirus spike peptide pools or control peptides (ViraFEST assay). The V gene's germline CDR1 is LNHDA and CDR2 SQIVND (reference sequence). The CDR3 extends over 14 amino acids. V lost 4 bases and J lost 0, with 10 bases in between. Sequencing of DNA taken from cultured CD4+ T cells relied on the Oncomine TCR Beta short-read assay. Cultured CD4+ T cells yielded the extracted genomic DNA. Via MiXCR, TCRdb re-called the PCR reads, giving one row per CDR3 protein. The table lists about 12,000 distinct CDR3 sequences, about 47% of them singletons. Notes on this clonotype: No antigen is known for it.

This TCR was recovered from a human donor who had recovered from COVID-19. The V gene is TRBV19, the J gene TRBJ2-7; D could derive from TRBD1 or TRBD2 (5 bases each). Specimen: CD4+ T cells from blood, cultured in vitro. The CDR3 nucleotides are TGTGCCAGTAGTAGGGACGCACTCTCCTACGAGCAGTACTTC. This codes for CASSRDALSYEQYF.